A selection of T cell receptor beta chains follows, all from one sample in a study of human T cells and chemical hapten exposure. One entry per CDR3 protein, called by TCRdb with MiXCR from the RACE reads. The sample has roughly 50,000 distinct CDR3 sequences, 9.5% to 10% seen once; the top ten hold roughly 10%. Sequencing was performed on whole blood, taken in connection with sensitization to the hapten diphenylcyclopropenone (DPC). Every receptor here comes from a woman in her twenties or thirties with alopecia areata. Some clones in this sample may be carry-over from other donors' samples. CDR3s include the opening cysteine and the closing phenylalanine or tryptophan. D genes are given only for firm matches. The listing skips clone size in some rows; elsewhere it reads once, few, many or a size class.

clone size: few
D gene: -
V gene: TRBV29-1
J gene: TRBJ1-2
CDR3 protein: CSVKILPGQSYGYTF
CDR3 DNA: TGCAGCGTAAAAATACTCCCCGGACAGAGCTATGGCTACACCTTC

clone size: many
D gene: -
V gene: TRBV28
J gene: TRBJ2-3
CDR3 protein: CASSLGSRASTDTQYF
CDR3 DNA: TGTGCCAGCAGTTTAGGGTCCAGGGCGAGCACAGATACGCAGTATTTT

clone size: few
D gene: TRBD1
V gene: TRBV7-8
J gene: TRBJ2-7
CDR3 protein: CASSSGTGINEQYF
CDR3 DNA: TGTGCCAGCAGCTCCGGGACAGGGATAAACGAGCAGTACTTC

clone size: few
D gene: TRBD2
V gene: TRBV30
J gene: TRBJ2-3
CDR3 protein: CARQKVAGGRTDTQYF
CDR3 DNA: TGTGCTCGGCAAAAAGTAGCGGGGGGACGCACAGATACGCAGTATTTT

clone size: many
D gene: -
V gene: TRBV18
J gene: TRBJ2-3
CDR3 protein: CASSPETQGDTQYF
CDR3 DNA: TGTGCCAGCTCACCCGAGACACAAGGAGATACGCAGTATTTT

clone size: many
D gene: TRBD1
V gene: TRBV5-1
J gene: TRBJ1-6
CDR3 protein: CASSWTGSTNSPLHF
CDR3 DNA: TGCGCCAGCAGCTGGACAGGGAGCACCAATTCACCCCTCCACTTT

clone size: few
D gene: TRBD1
V gene: TRBV20-1
J gene: TRBJ2-7
CDR3 protein: CSASAKQGARPYEQYF
CDR3 DNA: TGCAGTGCTTCAGCTAAACAGGGGGCGAGACCCTACGAGCAGTACTTC

clone size: many
D gene: -
V gene: TRBV9
J gene: TRBJ2-3
CDR3 protein: CASSVATGITDTQYF
CDR3 DNA: TGTGCCAGCAGCGTAGCTACGGGAATCACAGATACGCAGTATTTT

clone size: few
D gene: TRBD1
V gene: TRBV4-3
J gene: TRBJ1-1
CDR3 protein: CASSSTGTWNTEAFF
CDR3 DNA: TGCGCCAGCAGTTCGACAGGGACATGGAACACTGAAGCTTTCTTT

clone size: many
D gene: -
V gene: TRBV7-6
J gene: TRBJ1-3
CDR3 protein: CASSLGRSGNTIYF
CDR3 DNA: TGTGCCAGCAGCTTGGGCCGCTCTGGAAACACCATATATTTT

clone size: -
D gene: TRBD1
V gene: TRBV11-1
J gene: TRBJ2-2
CDR3 protein: CASRRQGPNTGELFF
CDR3 DNA: TGTGCCAGCAGAAGACAGGGCCCGAACACCGGGGAGCTGTTTTTT

clone size: many
D gene: TRBD1
V gene: TRBV2
J gene: TRBJ1-2
CDR3 protein: CASSVRDRDGYTF
CDR3 DNA: TGTGCCAGCAGTGTCCGGGACAGGGATGGCTACACCTTC

clone size: many
D gene: -
V gene: TRBV14
J gene: TRBJ1-6
CDR3 protein: CASSQDVADYDSPLHF
CDR3 DNA: TGTGCCAGCAGCCAAGATGTCGCCGATTACGATTCACCCCTCCACTTT

clone size: few
D gene: -
V gene: TRBV7-9
J gene: TRBJ2-3
CDR3 protein: CASSPARTGQQGLSTDTQYF
CDR3 DNA: TGTGCCAGCAGCCCGGCTCGGACCGGGCAACAGGGCCTAAGCACAGATACGCAGTATTTT

clone size: many
D gene: -
V gene: TRBV12-3/TRBV12-4
J gene: TRBJ2-3
CDR3 protein: CATTGGSDTDTQYF
CDR3 DNA: TGTGCCACCACTGGGGGCTCAGACACAGATACGCAGTATTTT

clone size: many
D gene: -
V gene: TRBV12-3/TRBV12-4
J gene: TRBJ2-1
CDR3 protein: CASSFRETYNEQFF
CDR3 DNA: TGTGCCAGCAGTTTCCGGGAGACTTACAATGAGCAGTTCTTC

clone size: few
D gene: TRBD2
V gene: TRBV28
J gene: TRBJ2-5
CDR3 protein: CASSATRGVETQYF
CDR3 DNA: TGTGCCAGCAGTGCCACTCGGGGGGTAGAGACCCAGTACTTC

clone size: few
D gene: -
V gene: TRBV12-5
J gene: TRBJ2-3
CDR3 protein: CASGLTGTDTQYF
CDR3 DNA: TGTGCTAGTGGTTTGACCGGCACAGATACGCAGTATTTT

clone size: -
D gene: -
V gene: TRBV6-6
J gene: TRBJ2-3
CDR3 protein: CASSSTSGSTDTQYF
CDR3 DNA: TGTGCCAGCAGTTCTACAAGCGGGAGCACAGATACGCAGTATTTT

clone size: -
D gene: TRBD2
V gene: TRBV29-1
J gene: TRBJ2-7
CDR3 protein: CSVDGGRSGGYEQYF
CDR3 DNA: TGCAGCGTTGATGGCGGGCGTTCGGGGGGTTACGAGCAGTACTTC

clone size: many
D gene: -
V gene: TRBV18
J gene: TRBJ2-3
CDR3 protein: CASSPPSSTDTQYF
CDR3 DNA: TGTGCCAGCTCACCACCGAGTAGCACAGATACGCAGTATTTT

clone size: few
D gene: TRBD1
V gene: TRBV27
J gene: TRBJ1-6
CDR3 protein: CASSASGQGGSPLHF
CDR3 DNA: TGTGCCAGCAGTGCGTCGGGACAGGGTGGTTCACCCCTCCACTTT

clone size: few
D gene: -
V gene: TRBV7-2
J gene: TRBJ2-7
CDR3 protein: CASSRFEDEQYF
CDR3 DNA: TGTGCCAGCAGCCGGTTCGAGGACGAGCAGTACTTC

clone size: few
D gene: -
V gene: TRBV14
J gene: TRBJ2-3
CDR3 protein: CASSQAIALQSTDTQYF
CDR3 DNA: TGTGCCAGCAGCCAAGCGATAGCGCTACAGTCCACAGATACGCAGTATTTT

clone size: few
D gene: TRBD2
V gene: TRBV12-3/TRBV12-4
J gene: TRBJ2-2
CDR3 protein: CASRPRTSGDHRELFF
CDR3 DNA: TGTGCCAGCCGCCCCCGGACTAGCGGGGACCACCGGGAGCTGTTTTTT

clone size: few
D gene: -
V gene: TRBV3-1
J gene: TRBJ1-2
CDR3 protein: CASSQRTANYGYTF
CDR3 DNA: TGTGCCAGCAGCCAACGGACAGCTAACTATGGCTACACCTTC

clone size: few
D gene: TRBD2
V gene: TRBV3-1
J gene: TRBJ2-1
CDR3 protein: CASSQGARTSSHEQFF
CDR3 DNA: TGTGCCAGCAGCCAAGGGGCCCGGACTAGTTCTCATGAGCAGTTCTTC

clone size: many
D gene: TRBD1
V gene: TRBV6-2/TRBV6-3
J gene: TRBJ2-1
CDR3 protein: CASSSRRDRDNNEQFF
CDR3 DNA: TGTGCCAGCAGTTCCCGGAGGGACAGGGATAACAATGAGCAGTTCTTC

clone size: -
D gene: -
V gene: TRBV12-3/TRBV12-4
J gene: TRBJ2-3
CDR3 protein: CASGRTDTQYF
CDR3 DNA: TGTGCCAGCGGGAGAACAGATACGCAGTATTTT

clone size: -
D gene: TRBD1
V gene: TRBV12-3/TRBV12-4
J gene: TRBJ2-5
CDR3 protein: CASSLGQGAQTQYF
CDR3 DNA: TGTGCCAGCAGTTTAGGTCAGGGGGCCCAGACCCAGTACTTC

clone size: few
D gene: -
V gene: TRBV10-3
J gene: TRBJ1-1
CDR3 protein: CAISESGGWTEAFF
CDR3 DNA: TGTGCCATCAGTGAGTCGGGGGGATGGACTGAAGCTTTCTTT